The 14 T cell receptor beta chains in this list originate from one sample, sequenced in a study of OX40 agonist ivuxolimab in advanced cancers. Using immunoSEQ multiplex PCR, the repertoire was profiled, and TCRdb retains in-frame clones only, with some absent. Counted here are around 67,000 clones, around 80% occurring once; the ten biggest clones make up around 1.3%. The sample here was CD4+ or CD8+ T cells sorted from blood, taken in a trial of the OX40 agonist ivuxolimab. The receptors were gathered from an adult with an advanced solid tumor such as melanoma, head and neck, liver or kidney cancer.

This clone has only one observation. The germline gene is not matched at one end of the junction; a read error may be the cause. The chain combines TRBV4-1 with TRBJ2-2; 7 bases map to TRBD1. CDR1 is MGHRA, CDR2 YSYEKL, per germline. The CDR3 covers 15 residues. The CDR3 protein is CASTQQGSGAGELFF. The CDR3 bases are TGCGCCAGCACCCAACAGGGGAGTGGGGCCGGGGAGCTGTTTTTT.

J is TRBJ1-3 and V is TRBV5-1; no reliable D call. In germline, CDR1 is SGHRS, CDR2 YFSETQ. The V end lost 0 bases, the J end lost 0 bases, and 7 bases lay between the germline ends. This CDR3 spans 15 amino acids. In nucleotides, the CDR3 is TGCGCCAGCAGCTTGGGATCGTTCTCTGGAAACACCATATATTTT. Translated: CASSLGSFSGNTIYF.

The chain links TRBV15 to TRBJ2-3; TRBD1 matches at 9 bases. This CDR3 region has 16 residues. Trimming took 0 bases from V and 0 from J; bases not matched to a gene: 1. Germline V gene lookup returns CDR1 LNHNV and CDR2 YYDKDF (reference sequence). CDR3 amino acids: CATSREGQGSTDTQYF. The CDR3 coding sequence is TGTGCCACCAGCAGAGAGGGACAGGGTAGCACAGATACGCAGTATTTT.

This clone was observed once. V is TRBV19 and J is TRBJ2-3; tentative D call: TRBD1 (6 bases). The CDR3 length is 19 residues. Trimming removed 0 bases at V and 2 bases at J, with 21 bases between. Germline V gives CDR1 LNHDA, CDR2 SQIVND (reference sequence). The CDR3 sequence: CASSIEFDRQVGLTDTQYF. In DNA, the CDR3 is TGTGCCAGTAGTATAGAATTCGACAGGCAAGTCGGCCTCACAGATACGCAGTATTTT.

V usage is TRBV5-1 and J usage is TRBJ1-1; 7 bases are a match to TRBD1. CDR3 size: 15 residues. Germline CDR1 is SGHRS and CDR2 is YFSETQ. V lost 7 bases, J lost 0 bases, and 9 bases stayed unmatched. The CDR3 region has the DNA TGCGCCAGCGGCCCCGGGACAGCCATGAACACTGAAGCTTTCTTT. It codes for CASGPGTAMNTEAFF.

CDR3 sequence (DNA): TGTGCCTGGAGTGCCGGACTGGACTTTGGGCCCCAGCATTTT. The encoded protein is CAWSAGLDFGPQHF. The rearrangement joins TRBV30 to TRBJ1-5; no clear D. V gave up 1 base and J gave up 9 bases, with 16 bases separating them. Germline lookup yields CDR1 GTSNPN and CDR2 SVGIG (reference sequence). The CDR3 loop spans 14 amino acids.

The CDR3 loop is CASSGQGVRWETQYF. The CDR3, as DNA: TGCGCCAGCAGCGGACAGGGTGTGAGGTGGGAGACCCAGTACTTC. The chain recombines TRBV4-1 with TRBJ2-5; 8 nucleotides match TRBD1. The V and J ends lost 5 bases and 5 bases, in that order; junction bases with no gene match: 10. This CDR3 is built from 15 residues. From germline, CDR1 is MGHRA and CDR2 YSYEKL.

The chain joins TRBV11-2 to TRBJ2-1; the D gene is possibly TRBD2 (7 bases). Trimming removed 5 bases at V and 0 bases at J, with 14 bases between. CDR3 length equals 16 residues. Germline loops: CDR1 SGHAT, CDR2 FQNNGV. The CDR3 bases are TGTGCCAGCAGCCTTTGGGGGGGGCACTCCTACAATGAGCAGTTCTTC. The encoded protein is CASSLWGGHSYNEQFF.

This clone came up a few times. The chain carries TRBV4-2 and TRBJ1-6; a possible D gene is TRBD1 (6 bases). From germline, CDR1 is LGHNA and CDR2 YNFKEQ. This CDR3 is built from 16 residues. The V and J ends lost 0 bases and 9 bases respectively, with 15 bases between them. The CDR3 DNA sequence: TGTGCCAGCAGCCAAGAGAGGGCACAGGGTACTTCACCCCTCCACTTT. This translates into CASSQERAQGTSPLHF.

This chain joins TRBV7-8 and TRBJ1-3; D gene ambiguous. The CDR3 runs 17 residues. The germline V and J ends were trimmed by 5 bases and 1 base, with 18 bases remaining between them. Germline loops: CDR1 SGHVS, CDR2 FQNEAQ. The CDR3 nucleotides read TGTGCCAGCAGCGCCCTGGGCAGCCTTTCGTCTGGAAACACCATATATTTT. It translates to CASSALGSLSSGNTIYF. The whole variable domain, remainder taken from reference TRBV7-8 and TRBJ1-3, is GAGVSQSPRYKVAKRGQDVALRCDPISGHVSLFWYQQALGQGPEFLTYFQNEAQLDKSGLPSDRFFAERPEGSVSTLKIQRTQQEDSAVYLCASSALGSLSSGNTIYFGEGSWLTVV.

CDR3 sequence reads: CASSSGRASGNTIYF. The CDR3 DNA follows: TGTGCCAGCTCATCCGGACGGGCCTCTGGAAACACCATATATTTT. The chain links TRBV18 to TRBJ1-3; D not resolved. The CDR3 contains 15 residues. Germline CDR1 reads KGHSH; CDR2 reads LQKENI. V lost 5 bases to trimming and J lost 0 bases, with 11 bases between them.

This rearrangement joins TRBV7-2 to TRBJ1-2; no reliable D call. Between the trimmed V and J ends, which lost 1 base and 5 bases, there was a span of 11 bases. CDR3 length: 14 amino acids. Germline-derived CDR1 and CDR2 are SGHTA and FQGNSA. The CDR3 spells CASSLVGRLYGYTF. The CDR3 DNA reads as TGTGCCAGCAGCTTAGTAGGGCGGCTTTATGGCTACACCTTC.

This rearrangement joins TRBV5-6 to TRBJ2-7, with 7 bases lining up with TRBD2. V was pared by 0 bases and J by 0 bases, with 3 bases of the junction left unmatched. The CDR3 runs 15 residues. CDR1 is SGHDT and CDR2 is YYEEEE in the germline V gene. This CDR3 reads CASSLAPGGSYEQYF. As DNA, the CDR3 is TGTGCCAGCAGCTTGGCCCCGGGGGGCTCCTACGAGCAGTACTTC.

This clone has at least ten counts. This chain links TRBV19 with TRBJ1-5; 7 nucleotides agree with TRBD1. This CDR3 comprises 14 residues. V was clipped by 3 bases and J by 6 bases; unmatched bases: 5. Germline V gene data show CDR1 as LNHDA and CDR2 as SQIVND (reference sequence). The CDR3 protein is CASSITGVGQPQHF. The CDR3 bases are TGTGCCAGTAGTATCACAGGGGTTGGTCAGCCCCAGCATTTT.